This T cell receptor (beta chain) was retrieved from a study of cytomegalovirus exposure and HLA in healthy donors. Study overall: The 120 or so validation repertoires used a platform that matched the one used for the approximately 610 first-cohort repertoires, as a later analysis reported. Study conclusions and caveats: Rarity marked most TCR sequences, yet some public TCRs occurred in many donors. Accounts indicate the classifier identified cytomegalovirus status with strong specificity and sensitivity.

Germline assignment: CDR1 MNHNY and CDR2 SVGAGI (reference sequence). Trimming pared 7 bases from V and 5 bases from J, leaving 17 bases between. The CDR3 is 14 amino acids. Worth noting for this clone: Its cognate antigen is unknown.

The donors belonged to the roughly 110-subject validation cohort, separate from the roughly 650-subject first cohort. The assay was immunoSEQ multiplex PCR, and TCRdb's table has in-frame clones only and misses some. The sample has fewer than 200,000 clones, around nine tenths seen once. The source material was PBMCs. This TCR was sampled from a woman aged 30 to 39 in good health and CMV-seronegative. The V gene is TRBV6-6, the J gene TRBJ1-1, with TRBD1 as a possible D gene (5 bases). Written as DNA, the CDR3 is TGTGCCAGCACGGAGGAGGGGCGAGGGACTGAAGCTTTCTTT. Amino acid sequence: CASTEEGRGTEAFF.